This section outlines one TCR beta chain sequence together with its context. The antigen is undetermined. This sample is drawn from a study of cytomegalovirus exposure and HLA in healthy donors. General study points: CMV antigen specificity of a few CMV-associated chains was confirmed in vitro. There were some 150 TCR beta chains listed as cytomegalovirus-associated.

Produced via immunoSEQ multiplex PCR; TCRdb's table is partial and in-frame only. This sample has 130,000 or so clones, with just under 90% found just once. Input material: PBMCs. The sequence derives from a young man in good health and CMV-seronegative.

The CDR3: CASSPLRGEETQYF. DNA for the CDR3: TGTGCCAGCTCACCCCTCCGCGGGGAAGAGACCCAGTACTTC. This chain links TRBV18 with TRBJ2-5; possible D gene TRBD2, 6 bases. Trimming took off 3 bases at V and 3 bases at J, with 11 bases between the two ends. The CDR3 runs 14 residues. Germline-derived CDR1 and CDR2 are KGHSH and LQKENI.